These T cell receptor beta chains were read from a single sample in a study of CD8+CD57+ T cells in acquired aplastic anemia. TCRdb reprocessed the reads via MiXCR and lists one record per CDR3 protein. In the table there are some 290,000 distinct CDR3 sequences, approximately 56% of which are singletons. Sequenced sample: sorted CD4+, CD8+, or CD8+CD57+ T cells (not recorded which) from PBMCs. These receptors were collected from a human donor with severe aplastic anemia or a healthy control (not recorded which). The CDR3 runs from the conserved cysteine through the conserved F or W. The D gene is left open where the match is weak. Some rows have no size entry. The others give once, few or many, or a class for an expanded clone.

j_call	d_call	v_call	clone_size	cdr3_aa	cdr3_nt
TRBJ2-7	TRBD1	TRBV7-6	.	CASSGTEVGNEQYF	TGTGCCAGCAGCGGGACAGAGGTTGGGAACGAGCAGTACTTC
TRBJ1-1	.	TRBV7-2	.	CASSLEAAGVNTEAFF	TGTGCCAGCAGCTTAGAGGCAGCCGGAGTGAACACTGAAGCTTTCTTT
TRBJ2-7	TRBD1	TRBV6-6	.	CASSRMGQGGEQYF	TGTGCCAGCAGTCGGATGGGACAGGGGGGGGAGCAGTACTTC
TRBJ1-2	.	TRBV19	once	CASSISDRTIGYTF	TGTGCCAGTAGTATATCCGATAGAACTATTGGCTACACCTTC
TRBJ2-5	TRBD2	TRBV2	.	CASSVGEGREGETQYF	TGTGCCAGCAGTGTGGGGGAGGGACGGGAGGGGGAGACCCAGTACTTC
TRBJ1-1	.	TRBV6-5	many	CASSYWDRGTEAFF	TGTGCCAGCAGTTATTGGGATCGGGGCACTGAAGCTTTCTTT
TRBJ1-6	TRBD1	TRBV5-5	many	CASSQQLTGIVSPLHF	TGTGCCAGCAGCCAACAACTGACAGGGATTGTTTCACCCCTCCACTTT
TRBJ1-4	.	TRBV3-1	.	CASSQPRGALFNEKLFF	TGTGCCAGCAGCCAACCCCGGGGGGCGCTTTTTAATGAAAAACTGTTTTTT
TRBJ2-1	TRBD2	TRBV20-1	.	CSAQTSGNYNEQFF	TGCAGTGCGCAGACTAGCGGGAACTACAATGAGCAGTTCTTC
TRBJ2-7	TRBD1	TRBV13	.	CASSSSGTGFDEQYF	TGTGCCAGCAGCTCGTCCGGGACAGGGTTCGACGAGCAGTACTTC
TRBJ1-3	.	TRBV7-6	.	CAKPVFSGNTIYF	TGTGCTAAGCCCGTGTTCTCTGGAAACACCATATATTTT
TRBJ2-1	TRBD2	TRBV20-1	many	CSARDRLAHNEQFF	TGCAGTGCTAGAGATCGACTAGCCCACAATGAGCAGTTCTTC
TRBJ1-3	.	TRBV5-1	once	CASSFLPPGAALIGNTIYF	TGCGCCAGCAGCTTCCTACCTCCGGGAGCTGCCTTGATAGGAAACACCATATATTTT
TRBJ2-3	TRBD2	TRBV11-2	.	CASRSRTSLTDTQYF	TGTGCCAGCAGATCACGGACTAGCCTCACAGATACGCAGTATTTT
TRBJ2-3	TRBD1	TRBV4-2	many	CASSQGRDRGFLDTQYF	TGTGCCAGCAGCCAAGGAAGGGACAGGGGTTTTTTAGATACGCAGTATTTT
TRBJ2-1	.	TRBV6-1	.	CASRGHLRGSYNEQFF	TGTGCCAGCCGGGGGCACCTACGGGGCTCCTACAATGAGCAGTTCTTC